This T cell receptor beta chain originates from a study of T cells in lung cancer brain metastases. Notes on the study in general: Few clones were shared between paired lesions (mean Morisita around 0.2); most were lesion-specific.

The repertoire was sequenced with immunoSEQ multiplex PCR; TCRdb's copy has only in-frame clones and lacks some. The sample holds 5,000 to 7,000 clones, about four fifths seen once. To note about this clone: Its matching antigen is unknown.

The CDR3 consists of 14 residues. Per the germline V gene, CDR1 is SGHTA and CDR2 is FQGTGA. Trimming at V came to 5 bases and at J to 6 bases, leaving 7 bases not matched to a gene. The receptor was isolated from a man aged 45-60 years with non-small cell lung cancer that had spread to the brain. The chain uses TRBV7-3 and TRBJ2-1; 7 bases are shared with TRBD1. The sample was tumor tissue from a brain metastasis. Here the CDR3 reads CASSPGQLFNEQFF. The CDR3 DNA reads TGTGCCAGCAGCCCGGGACAGTTGTTCAATGAGCAGTTCTTC.